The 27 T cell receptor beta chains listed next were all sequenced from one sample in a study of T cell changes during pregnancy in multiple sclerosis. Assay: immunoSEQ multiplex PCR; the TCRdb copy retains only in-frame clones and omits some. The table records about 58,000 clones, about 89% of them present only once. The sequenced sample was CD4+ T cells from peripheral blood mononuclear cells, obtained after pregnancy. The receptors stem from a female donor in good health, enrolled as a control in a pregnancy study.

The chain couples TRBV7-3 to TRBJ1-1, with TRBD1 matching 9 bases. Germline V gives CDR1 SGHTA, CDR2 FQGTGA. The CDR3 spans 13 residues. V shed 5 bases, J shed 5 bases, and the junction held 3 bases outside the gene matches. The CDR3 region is CASSRDRETEAFF. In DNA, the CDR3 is TGTGCCAGCAGCCGGGACAGGGAAACTGAAGCTTTCTTT. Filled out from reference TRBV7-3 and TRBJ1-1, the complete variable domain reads GAGVSQTPSNKVTEKGKYVELRCDPISGHTALYWYRQSLGQGPEFLIYFQGTGAADDSGLPNDRFFAVRPEGSVSTLKIQRTERGDSAVYLCASSRDRETEAFFGQGTRLTVV.

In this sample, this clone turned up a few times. Here the CDR3 DNA reads TGTGCCAGCAGCCCCGTGGGAGCGGGGGGGCGGGAAGATACGCAGTATTTT. It specifies CASSPVGAGGREDTQYF. The genes are TRBV7-3 and TRBJ2-3, with 10 positions matching TRBD2. Germline V lookup: CDR1 SGHTA, CDR2 FQGTGA. V shed 5 bases, J shed 5 bases, and the junction held 13 bases outside the gene matches. This CDR3 spans 17 amino acids.

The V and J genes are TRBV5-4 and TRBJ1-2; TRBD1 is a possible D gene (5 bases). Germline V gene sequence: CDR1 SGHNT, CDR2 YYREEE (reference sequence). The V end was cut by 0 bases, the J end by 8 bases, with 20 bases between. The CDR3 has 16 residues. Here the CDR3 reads CASSLDGVGGSRGYTF. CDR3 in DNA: TGTGCCAGCAGCTTGGATGGAGTGGGGGGATCGAGGGGCTACACCTTC.

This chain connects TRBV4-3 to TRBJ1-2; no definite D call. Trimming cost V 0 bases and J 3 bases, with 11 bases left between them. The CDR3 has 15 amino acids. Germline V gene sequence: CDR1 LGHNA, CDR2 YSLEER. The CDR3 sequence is CASSQERRGYYGYTF. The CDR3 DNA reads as TGCGCCAGCAGCCAAGAGAGGCGCGGATACTATGGCTACACCTTC.

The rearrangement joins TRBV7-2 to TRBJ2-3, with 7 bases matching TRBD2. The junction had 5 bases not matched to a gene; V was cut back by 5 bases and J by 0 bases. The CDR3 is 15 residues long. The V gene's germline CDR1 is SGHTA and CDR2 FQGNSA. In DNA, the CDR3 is TGTGCCAGCAGCCTCAGCGGGGTCAGCACAGATACGCAGTATTTT. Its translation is CASSLSGVSTDTQYF.

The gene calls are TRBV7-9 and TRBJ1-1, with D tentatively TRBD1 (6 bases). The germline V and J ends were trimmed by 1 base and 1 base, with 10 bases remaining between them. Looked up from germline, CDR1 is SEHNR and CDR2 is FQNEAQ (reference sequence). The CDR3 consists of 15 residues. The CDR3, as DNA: TGTGCCAGCAGCTTAGTCGGCAGGGGGAACACTGAAGCTTTCTTT. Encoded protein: CASSLVGRGNTEAFF.

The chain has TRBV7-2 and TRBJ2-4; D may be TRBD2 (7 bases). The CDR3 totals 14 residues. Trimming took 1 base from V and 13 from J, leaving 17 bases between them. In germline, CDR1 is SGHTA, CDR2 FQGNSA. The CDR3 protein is CASSLEGRGREQYF. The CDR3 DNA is TGTGCCAGCAGCTTAGAAGGGCGGGGGCGCGAACAGTACTTC.

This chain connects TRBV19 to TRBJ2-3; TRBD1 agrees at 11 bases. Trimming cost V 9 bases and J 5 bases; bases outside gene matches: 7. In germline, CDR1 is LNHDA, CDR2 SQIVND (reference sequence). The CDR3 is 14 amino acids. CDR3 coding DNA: TGTGCCAGCTCCGGGACAGGGGGAGTAGATACGCAGTATTTT. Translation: CASSGTGGVDTQYF. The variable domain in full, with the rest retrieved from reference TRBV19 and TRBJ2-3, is DGGITQSPKYLFRKEGQNVTLSCEQNLNHDAMYWYRQDPGQGLRLIYYSQIVNDFQKGDIAEGYSVSREKKESFPLTVTSAQKNPTAFYLCASSGTGGVDTQYFGPGTRLTVL.

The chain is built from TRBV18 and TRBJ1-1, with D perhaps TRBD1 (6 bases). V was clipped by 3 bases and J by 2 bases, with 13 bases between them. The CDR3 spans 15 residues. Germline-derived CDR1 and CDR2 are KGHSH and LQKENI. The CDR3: CASSPGGRGNTEAFF. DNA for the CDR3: TGTGCCAGCTCACCTGGAGGCAGGGGTAACACTGAAGCTTTCTTT.

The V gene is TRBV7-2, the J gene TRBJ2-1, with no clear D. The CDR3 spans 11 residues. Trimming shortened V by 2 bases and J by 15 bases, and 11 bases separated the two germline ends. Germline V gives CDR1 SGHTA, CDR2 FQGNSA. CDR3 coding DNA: TGTGCCAGCAGCTTAACTTCTAGTGTGTTCTTC. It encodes CASSLTSSVFF.

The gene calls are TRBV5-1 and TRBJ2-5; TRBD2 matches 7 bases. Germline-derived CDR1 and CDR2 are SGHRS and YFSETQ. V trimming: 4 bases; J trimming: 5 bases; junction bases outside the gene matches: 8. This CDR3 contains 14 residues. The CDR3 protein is CASSLRGNSETQYF. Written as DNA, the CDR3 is TGCGCCAGCAGCCTGCGGGGGAATTCGGAGACCCAGTACTTC.

CDR3 amino acids: CASSSRGIDTSGAFF. Written as DNA, the CDR3 is TGTGCCAGCAGCTCAAGAGGTATCGATACCTCGGGGGCTTTCTTT. V and J are TRBV7-2 and TRBJ1-1; no reliable D call. Trimming removed 4 bases at V and 11 bases at J, with 23 bases between. The CDR3 covers 15 residues. The V gene's germline CDR1 is SGHTA and CDR2 FQGNSA.

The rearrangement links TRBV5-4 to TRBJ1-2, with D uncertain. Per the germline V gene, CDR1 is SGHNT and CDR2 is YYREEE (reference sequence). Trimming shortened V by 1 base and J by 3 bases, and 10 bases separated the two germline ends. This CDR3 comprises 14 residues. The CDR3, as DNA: TGTGCCAGCAGCTTGTTAGGTCAGGACTATGGCTACACCTTC. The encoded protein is CASSLLGQDYGYTF.

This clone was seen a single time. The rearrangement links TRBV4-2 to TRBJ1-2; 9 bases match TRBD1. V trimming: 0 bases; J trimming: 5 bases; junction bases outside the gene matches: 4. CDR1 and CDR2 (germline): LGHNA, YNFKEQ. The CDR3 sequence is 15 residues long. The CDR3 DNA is TGTGCCAGCAGCCAAGAGCCGACAGGGGGATATGGCTACACCTTC. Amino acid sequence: CASSQEPTGGYGYTF.

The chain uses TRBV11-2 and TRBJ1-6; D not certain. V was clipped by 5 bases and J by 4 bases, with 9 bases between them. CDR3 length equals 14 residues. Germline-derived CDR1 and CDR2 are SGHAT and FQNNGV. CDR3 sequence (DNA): TGTGCCAGCAGCCGCCCGGAGTATAATTCACCCCTCCACTTT. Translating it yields CASSRPEYNSPLHF. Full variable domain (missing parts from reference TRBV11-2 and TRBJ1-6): EAGVAQSPRYKIIEKRQSVAFWCNPISGHATLYWYQQILGQGPKLLIQFQNNGVVDDSQLPKDRFSAERLKGVDSTLKIQPAKLEDSAVYLCASSRPEYNSPLHFGNGTRLTVT.

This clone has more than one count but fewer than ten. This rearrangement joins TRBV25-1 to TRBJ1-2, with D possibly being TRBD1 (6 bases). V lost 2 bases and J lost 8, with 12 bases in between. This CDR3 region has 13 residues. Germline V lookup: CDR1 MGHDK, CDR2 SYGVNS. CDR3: CASSERGANGYTF. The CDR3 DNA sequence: TGTGCCAGCAGTGAACGGGGGGCGAACGGCTACACCTTC.

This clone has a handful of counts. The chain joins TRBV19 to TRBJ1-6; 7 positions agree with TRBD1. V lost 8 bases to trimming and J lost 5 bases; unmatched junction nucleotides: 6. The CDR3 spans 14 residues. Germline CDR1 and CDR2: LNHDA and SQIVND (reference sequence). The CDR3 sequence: CASCGTVHNSPLHF. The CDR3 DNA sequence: TGTGCCAGTTGCGGGACAGTGCATAATTCACCCCTCCACTTT.

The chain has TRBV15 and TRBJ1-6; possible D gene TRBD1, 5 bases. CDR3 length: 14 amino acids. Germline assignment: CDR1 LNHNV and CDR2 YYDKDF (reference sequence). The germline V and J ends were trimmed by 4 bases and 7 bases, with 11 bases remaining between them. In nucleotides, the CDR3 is TGTGCCACCAGCACAAAGGGGCAGAATTCACCCCTCCACTTT. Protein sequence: CATSTKGQNSPLHF.

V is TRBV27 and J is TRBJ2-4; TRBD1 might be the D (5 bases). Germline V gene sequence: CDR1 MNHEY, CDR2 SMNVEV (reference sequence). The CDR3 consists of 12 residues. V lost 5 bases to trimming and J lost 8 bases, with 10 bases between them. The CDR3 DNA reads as TGTGCCAGCAGTCTTCAAGGGGACATTCAGTACTTC. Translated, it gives CASSLQGDIQYF.

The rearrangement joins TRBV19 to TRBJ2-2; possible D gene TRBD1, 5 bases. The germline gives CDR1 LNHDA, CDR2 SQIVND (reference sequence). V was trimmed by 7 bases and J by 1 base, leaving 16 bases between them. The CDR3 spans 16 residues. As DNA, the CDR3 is TGTGCCAGTACTCTGTGGGGCAGGGTGAACACCGGGGAGCTGTTTTTT. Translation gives CASTLWGRVNTGELFF. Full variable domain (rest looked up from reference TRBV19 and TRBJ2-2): DGGITQSPKYLFRKEGQNVTLSCEQNLNHDAMYWYRQDPGQGLRLIYYSQIVNDFQKGDIAEGYSVSREKKESFPLTVTSAQKNPTAFYLCASTLWGRVNTGELFFGEGSRLTVL.

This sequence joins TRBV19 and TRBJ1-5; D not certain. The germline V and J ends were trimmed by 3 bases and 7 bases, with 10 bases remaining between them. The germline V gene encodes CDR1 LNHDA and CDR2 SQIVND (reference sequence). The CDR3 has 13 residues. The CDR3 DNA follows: TGTGCCAGTAGTATGCGGGCAAAGCAGCCCCAGCATTTT. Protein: CASSMRAKQPQHF. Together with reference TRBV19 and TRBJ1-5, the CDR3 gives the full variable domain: DGGITQSPKYLFRKEGQNVTLSCEQNLNHDAMYWYRQDPGQGLRLIYYSQIVNDFQKGDIAEGYSVSREKKESFPLTVTSAQKNPTAFYLCASSMRAKQPQHFGDGTRLSIL.

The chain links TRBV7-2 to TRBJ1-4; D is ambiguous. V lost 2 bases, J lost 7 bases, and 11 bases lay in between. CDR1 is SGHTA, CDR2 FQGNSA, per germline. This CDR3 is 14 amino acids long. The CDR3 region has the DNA TGTGCCAGCAGCTTAACACCGGCGGTTGAAAAACTGTTTTTT. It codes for CASSLTPAVEKLFF.

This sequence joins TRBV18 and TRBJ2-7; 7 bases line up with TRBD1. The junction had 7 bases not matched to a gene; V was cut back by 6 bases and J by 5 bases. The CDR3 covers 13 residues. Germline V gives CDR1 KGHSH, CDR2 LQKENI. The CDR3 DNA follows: TGTGCCAGCTCCCTTGGGACAGAGGACGAGCAGTACTTC. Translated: CASSLGTEDEQYF.

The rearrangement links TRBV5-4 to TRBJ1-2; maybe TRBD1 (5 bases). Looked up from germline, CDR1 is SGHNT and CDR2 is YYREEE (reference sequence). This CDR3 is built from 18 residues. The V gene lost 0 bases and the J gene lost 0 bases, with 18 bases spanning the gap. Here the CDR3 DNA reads TGTGCCAGCAGCTTGGGCCCGGGGGTCGTTGAGACTAACTATGGCTACACCTTC. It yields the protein CASSLGPGVVETNYGYTF.

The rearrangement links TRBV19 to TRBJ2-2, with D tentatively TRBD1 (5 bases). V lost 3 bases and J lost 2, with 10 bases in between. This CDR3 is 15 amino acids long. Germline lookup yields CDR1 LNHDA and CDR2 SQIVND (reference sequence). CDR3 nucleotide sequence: TGTGCCAGTAGTATTGACAGAACAAACACCGGGGAGCTGTTTTTT. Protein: CASSIDRTNTGELFF.

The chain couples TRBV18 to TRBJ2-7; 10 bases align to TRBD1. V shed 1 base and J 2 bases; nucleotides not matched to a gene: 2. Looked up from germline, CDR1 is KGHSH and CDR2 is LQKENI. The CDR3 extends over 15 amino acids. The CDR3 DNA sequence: TGTGCCAGCTCACCACGACAGGGGGCCGCCTACGAGCAGTACTTC. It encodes CASSPRQGAAYEQYF.

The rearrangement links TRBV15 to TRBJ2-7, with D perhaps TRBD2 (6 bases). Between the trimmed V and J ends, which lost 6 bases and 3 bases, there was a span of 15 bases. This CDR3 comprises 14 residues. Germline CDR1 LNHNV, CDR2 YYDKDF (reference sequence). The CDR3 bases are TGTGCCACCAGTAGCGGCGGGGAGAACTACGAGCAGTACTTC. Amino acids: CATSSGGENYEQYF.